These 2 T cell receptor beta chains were all obtained from the same sample, sequenced in a study of blood T cell repertoires in COVID-19. TCRdb's copy holds only in-frame clones and misses some; the assay was immunoSEQ multiplex PCR. The repertoire holds 140,000 to 150,000 clones, with 78% as singletons. Sequencing was carried out using PBMCs or T cells enriched from blood (not recorded which). These receptors were obtained from a woman aged 45-65 years who had recovered from COVID-19.

The V call is TRBV29-1, the J call TRBJ2-5; 9 nucleotides match TRBD2. CDR3 length: 14 amino acids. V lost 5 bases and J lost 5; bases outside the gene matches: 9. Germline V gene data show CDR1 as SQVTM and CDR2 as ANQGSEA. The CDR3 protein is CSVTQGLALETQYF. DNA of the CDR3: TGCAGCGTTACCCAGGGACTAGCTTTGGAGACCCAGTACTTC.

The V call is TRBV3-1 (or the pseudogene TRBV3-2), the J call TRBJ1-3, with no clear D. Germline V gene sequence: CDR1 LGHDT, CDR2 YNNKEL (reference sequence). Trimming left V 4 bases short and J 4 bases short, with 11 bases between. There are 14 residues in the CDR3. CDR3 bases: TGTGCCAGCAGCCTTACGAGGGCGGGAAACACCATATATTTT. Translation: CASSLTRAGNTIYF.